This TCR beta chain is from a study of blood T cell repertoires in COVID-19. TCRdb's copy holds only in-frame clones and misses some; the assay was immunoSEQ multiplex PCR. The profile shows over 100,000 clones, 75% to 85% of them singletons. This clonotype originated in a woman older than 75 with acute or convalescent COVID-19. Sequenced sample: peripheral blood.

CDR3: CASSESSGRAYREQYF. CDR3 DNA sequence: TGTGCCAGCAGTGAATCTAGCGGGAGGGCCTATAGGGAGCAGTACTTC. The V call is TRBV6-1, the J call TRBJ2-7; 12 bases line up with TRBD2. CDR3 length equals 16 residues. Trimming removed 2 bases from V and 7 bases from J; junction bases left unmatched: 9. Germline V gene sequence: CDR1 MNHNS, CDR2 SASEGT.